One and the same sample provided the 18 T cell receptor beta chains below, sequenced in a study of shared clonotypes between healthy human individuals. The method was immunoSEQ multiplex PCR; TCRdb's version includes in-frame clones alone and lacks a portion of them. Altogether over 700,000 clones are present, over 60% being singletons, with the ten largest covering approximately 2%. Sequencing used memory CD4+ T cells sorted from blood. Regarding subset: CD45RA-negative fraction. These receptors were obtained from a woman aged 25 to 39 in good health.

The chain uses TRBV28 and TRBJ2-1, with D perhaps being TRBD1 or TRBD2 (5 bases each). Germline assignment: CDR1 MDHEN and CDR2 SYDVKM. V lost 3 bases, J lost 0 bases, and 21 bases lay in between. This CDR3 has 19 amino acids. In DNA form, the CDR3 reads TGTGCCAGCAGTTTTGAGGGGATATTGCAGGGAAGCTCCTACAATGAGCAGTTCTTC. It codes for CASSFEGILQGSSYNEQFF.

This chain uses TRBV5-4 with TRBJ2-6; 12 positions match TRBD2. The CDR3 covers 18 residues. After removal of 4 bases from V and 0 bases from J, the junction contained 5 bases not matched to a gene. The germline CDR1 and CDR2 sequences are SGHNT and YYREEE (reference sequence). CDR3 sequence: CASSRTSGTPSGANVLTF. DNA for the CDR3: TGTGCCAGCAGCCGGACTAGCGGGACCCCCTCTGGGGCCAACGTCCTGACTTTC.

This clone was found once. The chain joins TRBV21-1 to TRBJ2-7. TRBV21-1 is a pseudogene segment. This CDR3 region has 11 residues. The CDR3 here is CASSKEDEQYF. In DNA form, the CDR3 reads TGTGCCAGCAGCAAAGAAGACGAGCAGTACTTC.

This clone was counted at least ten times. The rearrangement joins TRBV19 to TRBJ2-7; 8 bases align to TRBD2. The CDR3 consists of 15 residues. Germline assignment: CDR1 LNHDA and CDR2 SQIVND (reference sequence). J lost 3 bases, V lost 4 bases, and 8 bases had no gene match. In DNA, the CDR3 is TGTGCCAGTAGTAAGGGACTAGAAGTAGGCTACGAGCAGTACTTC. Translated: CASSKGLEVGYEQYF.

The chain uses TRBV5-8 and TRBJ1-1; TRBD1 agrees at 7 bases. Losses at the gene ends were 5 bases for V and 5 bases for J; bases not matched to a gene: 9. CDR3 length equals 14 residues. Germline V CDR1 and CDR2: SGHTS, YDEGEE. CDR3 sequence: CASSFRRGRTEAFF. In nucleotides, the CDR3 is TGTGCCAGCAGTTTTAGGAGGGGGCGGACTGAAGCTTTCTTT.

This clone was seen just once. The V gene is TRBV5-1, the J gene TRBJ2-2; D perhaps matches TRBD2 (6 bases). Germline V gene lookup returns CDR1 SGHRS and CDR2 YFSETQ. This CDR3 contains 14 residues. The V end was cut by 5 bases, the J end by 6 bases, with 14 bases between. The CDR3 protein is CASSSGSYAGELFF. DNA for the CDR3: TGCGCCAGCAGTTCCGGGAGTTACGCCGGGGAGCTGTTTTTT.

The chain combines TRBV5-1 with TRBJ2-1, with D possibly matching TRBD2 (6 bases). Trimming left V 4 bases short and J 5 bases short, with 16 bases between. Germline V lookup: CDR1 SGHRS, CDR2 YFSETQ. The CDR3 sequence is 15 residues long. CDR3 sequence reads: CASSPKPSANNEQFF. The CDR3 nucleotides are TGCGCCAGCAGCCCAAAGCCTAGCGCCAACAATGAGCAGTTCTTC.

The chain couples TRBV5-1 to TRBJ2-7; TRBD1 agrees at 8 bases. With V trimmed by 0 bases and J by 3 bases, 5 bases remained unmatched. From germline, CDR1 is SGHRS and CDR2 YFSETQ. The CDR3 extends over 15 amino acids. The CDR3 DNA is TGCGCCAGCAGCTTGGGGGCAGGGGGCAACTACGAGCAGTACTTC. It yields the protein CASSLGAGGNYEQYF.

V usage is TRBV28 and J usage is TRBJ2-3; 10 bases line up with TRBD2. V lost 10 bases, J lost 6 bases, and 13 bases stayed unmatched. The CDR3 length is 15 residues. CDR1 and CDR2 from the germline V gene are MDHEN and SYDVKM. CDR3 sequence: CATGGSGRWLDTQYF. CDR3 in DNA: TGTGCCACTGGAGGTAGCGGGAGGTGGTTGGATACGCAGTATTTT.

As for this clone: This sample includes further DNA sequences coding for the same CDR3. The chain has TRBV28 and TRBJ2-5; 7 nucleotides agree with TRBD1. Germline loops: CDR1 MDHEN, CDR2 SYDVKM. The CDR3 extends over 13 amino acids. V gave up 6 bases and J gave up 2 bases; unmatched junction bases: 3. CDR3 protein: CASSSGQQETQYF. The CDR3 DNA reads TGTGCCAGCAGCTCGGGACAGCAAGAGACCCAGTACTTC.

The rearrangement joins TRBV9 to TRBJ2-1, with 10 bases identical to TRBD1. The CDR3 length is 15 residues. The J segment lost 8 bases and the V segment lost 1 base, leaving 6 bases of the junction unmatched. From germline, CDR1 is SGDLS and CDR2 YYNGEE. CDR3 in amino acids: CASSVRDRGRDEQFF. Here the CDR3 DNA reads TGTGCCAGCAGCGTAAGGGACAGGGGAAGGGATGAGCAGTTCTTC.

The rearrangement links TRBV10-2 to TRBJ2-1; 14 bases match TRBD2. CDR3 length: 15 amino acids. Germline CDR1 and CDR2: WSHSY and SAAADI. J gave up 8 bases and V 6 bases, and 6 bases lay outside the gene matches. The chain's CDR3 is CASRPGLAGAYEQFF. The CDR3 DNA reads as TGCGCCAGCAGACCGGGACTAGCGGGAGCCTATGAGCAGTTCTTC.

V is TRBV18 and J is TRBJ2-7; weak D call: TRBD1 (5 bases). Germline-derived CDR1 and CDR2 are KGHSH and LQKENI. CDR3 length: 14 amino acids. The V end lost 0 bases, the J end lost 3 bases, and 9 bases lay between the germline ends. CDR3 region: CASSPPQQVYEQYF. The CDR3 nucleotides are TGTGCCAGCTCACCACCCCAACAGGTCTACGAGCAGTACTTC.

The DNA of the CDR3 is TGTGCCAGCAGTTTATCCGGAAGCGCTTACACCGGGGAGCTGTTTTTT. This sequence encodes CASSLSGSAYTGELFF. The rearrangement links TRBV27 to TRBJ2-2; D uncertain. CDR3 length: 16 residues. Between the trimmed V and J ends, which lost 0 bases and 3 bases, there was a span of 11 bases. Germline CDR1 is MNHEY and CDR2 is SMNVEV (reference sequence).

There are many counts of this clone. V usage is TRBV19 and J usage is TRBJ2-7; perhaps TRBD1 as D (6 bases). Per germline, CDR1 LNHDA and CDR2 SQIVND (reference sequence). V was cut by 6 bases and J by 6 bases, with 15 bases left in between. The length of the CDR3 is 13 residues. The DNA for the CDR3 is TGTGCCAGTAGACCGGGGCAGGGGAGCGAGCAGTACTTC. The encoded protein is CASRPGQGSEQYF.

The chain combines TRBV19 with TRBJ2-1; 7 bases are a match to TRBD2. V lost 3 bases, J lost 8 bases, and 7 bases stayed unmatched. CDR3 length: 14 amino acids. Germline loops: CDR1 LNHDA, CDR2 SQIVND (reference sequence). CDR3 nucleotide sequence: TGTGCCAGTAGTATCAGTGGGAGGGCCCATGAGCAGTTCTTC. Translated, it gives CASSISGRAHEQFF. The variable domain in full, completed from reference TRBV19 and TRBJ2-1, reads DGGITQSPKYLFRKEGQNVTLSCEQNLNHDAMYWYRQDPGQGLRLIYYSQIVNDFQKGDIAEGYSVSREKKESFPLTVTSAQKNPTAFYLCASSISGRAHEQFFGPGTRLTVL.

This clone was seen just once. V is TRBV7-2 and J is TRBJ2-5; D is possibly TRBD2 (6 bases). From germline, CDR1 is SGHTA and CDR2 FQGNSA. V lost 4 bases to trimming and J lost 2 bases, with 20 bases between them. This CDR3 spans 17 amino acids. In DNA form, the CDR3 reads TGTGCCAGCAGCTCCGGGATTGGGGGAGGTTCTCAAGAGACCCAGTACTTC. Its translation is CASSSGIGGGSQETQYF.

The rearrangement links TRBV15 to TRBJ1-3; D gene ambiguous. The CDR3 is 16 amino acids. Trimming pared 1 base from V and 0 bases from J, leaving 10 bases between. Germline CDR1 reads LNHNV; CDR2 reads YYDKDF (reference sequence). The CDR3 bases are TGTGCCACCAGCAGAGGCGGCGCGGGCTCTGGAAACACCATATATTTT. Protein: CATSRGGAGSGNTIYF. Looking up the rest from reference TRBV15 and TRBJ1-3 gives the full variable domain: DAMVIQNPRYQVTQFGKPVTLSCSQTLNHNVMYWYQQKSSQAPKLLFHYYDKDFNNEADTPDNFQSRRPNTSFCFLDIRSPGLGDTAMYLCATSRGGAGSGNTIYFGEGSWLTVV.